This T cell receptor (beta chain) stems from a study of T cell responses to AZD1222 COVID-19 vaccine. Study-level findings and limits: Nearly half of unique spike-specific TCRs reportedly avoided B.1.351 and B.1.1.7 mutated regions. Two AZD1222 doses significantly raised spike-specific TCR breadth and depth over controls.

TCRdb's table, derived via immunoSEQ multiplex PCR, lists solely in-frame clones and lacks some. The data show about 160,000 clones, roughly nine tenths seen once. About this clone: Its antigen is undetermined.

Germline V gives CDR1 SQVTM, CDR2 ANQGSEA. Losses at the gene ends were 8 bases for V and 3 bases for J; bases not matched to a gene: 7. CDR3 length: 13 residues. This clonotype was obtained from an adult in good health. The input for sequencing was peripheral blood, taken on day 0 of AZD1222 vaccination. The genes are TRBV29-1 and TRBJ2-5; 9 bases are a match to TRBD2. CDR3 sequence: CSLWIAGEETQYF. DNA of the CDR3: TGCAGCCTGTGGATAGCGGGGGAAGAGACCCAGTACTTC. Full variable domain (rest looked up from reference TRBV29-1 and TRBJ2-5): SAVISQKPSRDICQRGTSLTIQCQVDSQVTMMFWYRQQPGQSLTLIATANQGSEATYESGFVIDKFPISRPNLTFSTLTVSNMSPEDSSIYLCSLWIAGEETQYFGPGTRLLVL.